What follows describes a single T cell receptor beta chain. Its binding antigen is unknown. No per-base quality is available; no much larger clone lies one base away. Here V drops 11 bases and J drops 3 bases, and the junction holds 7 bases not matched to any gene. Reading from cysteine to phenylalanine, the CDR3 counts 13 amino acids. Only the CDR3 part of the read is kept: 39 bases, read in frame from the first base. From the germline V gene, CDR1 is MDHEN and CDR2 is SYDVKM. These data belong to a study of cytomegalovirus exposure and HLA in healthy donors (dated by TCRdb to 2016 to 2017). Regarding the study in general: In an earlier analysis of approximately 500 of the donors, around 290 Gb of sequence data and 100 million or so unique TCR beta sequences from roughly 190 million T cells were reported. The aim of the study was to test whether cataloging public T cell receptors could identify signatures of past pathogen exposure. The later analysis used no new phenotypic data to find candidate immune exposures, relying instead on TCR beta sequences and their occurrence across donors. A later analysis re-examined previously published TCR beta repertoires from around 670 donors and added high-resolution HLA genotyping to investigate patterns of TCR occurrence. The number of donors typed differed by locus, with about 629-630 for A, B, C, DRB1 and DQB1, roughly 550 for DQA1, 600 to 610 for DPA1, and over 400 for DPB1. An early release covering roughly 640 HLA-typed donors comprised 300 to 350 gigabases of sequencing data and 85 million to 100 million unique TCR sequences. HLA typing included class I and class II loci at four-digit resolution. Using immunosequencing, the study profiled T cell repertoires from 666 subjects and related those repertoires to cytomegalovirus serostatus. A later genetic analysis used genome-wide SNP genotypes for 398 of the 666 donors, treating that subset as a discovery cohort. Alongside the repertoire data, information on donor age, sex, ethnicity and CMV serostatus was compiled. Because of strong linkage in the cohort, roughly five DR-DQ haplotypes were treated as single units for association and clustering. All discovery cohort repertoires had been generated using a single sequencing platform. To predict cytomegalovirus infection status, the study brought together high-throughput TCR immunosequencing, statistical association of individual TCRs with disease status, and machine learning. In an earlier analysis of roughly 580 of the donors, high-throughput TCR beta sequencing was used to judge whether each TCR beta V gene segment behaved as functional or pseudogenic. Across some 400 genotyped donors of the cohort, an average of about 240,000 unique TCR beta nucleotide sequences per donor were sequenced, and roughly a sixth of those sequences were non-productive. In addition to the first cohort of around 670 subjects, a separate validation cohort of 120 different subjects was used. Of the 398 genotyped donors, about 80% fell in the genetic ancestry cluster associated with self-reported Caucasian donors. The paper as a whole reports these results and caveats: CMV serostatus was the only immune exposure information available for the cohort. Most TCR sequences were seen in very few donors, while some public TCRs were found in many individuals. According to a later genetic analysis, donors in an Asian-associated ancestry cluster had fewer N-insertions in productive TCRs than the approximately 670-donor mean. Because some donors lacked HLA typing at each locus, the association tests relied only on the typed subset. Cytomegalovirus status was reported to be diagnosed by the classifier with high specificity and sensitivity in both the original and validation cohorts. In a later analysis, the rate of TCR association differed among HLA loci, with DRB1 alleles having the most associated TCRs and HLA-C alleles having the fewest. The cohort was sequenced for TCR beta chains only, and without alpha or paired-chain data the features that could be detected were limited. V-gene and J-gene trimming of TCR beta chains was associated with a missense DCLRE1C variant in a later genetic analysis, and the association was replicated in an independent cohort. In vitro tests confirmed that a few of the cytomegalovirus-associated TCR beta chains recognize cytomegalovirus antigens. The earlier analysis of 587 of the donors excluded 15 to 20 rarely observed V segments, including chromosome 9 orphons, because counts were too low. Broadly in line with IMGT annotations, most TCR beta V segments showed up in productive rearrangements about 87% or about 30% of the time in an earlier analysis of roughly 590 of the donors. According to a later analysis, parvovirus B19, influenza, CMV and Epstein-Barr virus appeared linked to several top co-occurrence clusters. Assigning TCR associations to individual alleles was difficult when HLA alleles, especially DR and DQ, strongly co-occurred. The sequencing pipeline was judged likely to have produced a cluster of highly shared sequence variants as a technical artifact. A later analysis found that most CMV-associated TCR beta chains appeared HLA-restricted, with HLA associations seemingly driven largely by CMV exposure. Sequencing depth was assumed to be roughly uniform across donors in the presence/absence analyses, though that assumption may not hold. In a later analysis, HLA-associated TCR beta chains showed more clonal expansion and lower generation probabilities than non-associated chains that were equally common. The study gave a list of 150 to 200 TCR beta chains associated with cytomegalovirus. Specific HLA alleles were associated with 15,000 to 20,000 TCR beta sequences at a false discovery rate of 0.05 in a later analysis. Because the 87-base-pair reads could not distinguish some IMGT-functional V segments, including TRBV6-2 and TRBV6-3, those segments were excluded. Linkage disequilibrium might explain the correlated functional status among segregating V segments, but an unknown experimental factor could not be ruled out. A further reported finding was that TCR beta sequences accurately predicted the HLA-A and HLA-B alleles for most subjects in the first cohort. The authors suggested that the approach could potentially be generalized to other disease states and immunological phenotypes.

The cohort consisted of more than 650 healthy bone marrow donors. All cohort members were sampled while nominally healthy, although unrecorded immune exposures were likely present. The donor tested CMV seropositive, placing the donor among the 289 seropositive members of the cohort. Every donor gave a peripheral blood sample, and the peripheral blood mononuclear cells from that sample were used for TCR beta sequencing. Genomic DNA was extracted from the blood cell samples with the Qiagen DNeasy Blood Extraction Kit. Receptor amplification or capture employed the immunoSEQ multiplex PCR assay. The multiplex PCR relied on a mix of 60 forward primers for TCR Vbeta segments and 13 reverse primers for TCR Jbeta segments. The CDR3 region of rearranged TCR beta genes was amplified from genomic DNA by a multiplex PCR assay. Amplified TCR beta libraries were sequenced as 87-base-pair reads on the Illumina HiSeq System. As for how the authors treated the data: A later analysis tallied some 79 million unique TCR beta chains across the 666 repertoires, and some 10 million of those chains were shared by two or more donors. To remove PCR and sequencing errors, raw reads were error-corrected and collapsed into unique sequences using a nearest-neighbor algorithm that merged closely related sequences. Alignment of CDR3 sequences to IMGT reference sequences was used to assign V, D and J gene segments. For a sequence to be retained, at least a six-nucleotide match to both a V gene segment and a J gene segment was required. Rearrangements were classified as productive when the CDR3 lacked stop codons and remained in frame with V and J, and all other rearrangements were classified as non-productive. Following IMGT convention, CDR3 was defined as the stretch from the second conserved V-encoded cysteine up to the conserved J-encoded phenylalanine. Sequences without an unambiguous match to a single V gene segment were excluded from the earlier analysis of approximately 600 of the donors. In an earlier analysis of approximately 560 of the donors, a V segment was called functional when productive rearrangements were above 56.7%, and segregating when the standard deviation between donors exceeded 5%. To diagnose cytomegalovirus status from the catalog of TCR beta chain sequences, a statistical classification framework was built. In a later analysis, V and J genes were assigned by comparing TCR nucleotide sequences against IMGT/GENE-DB human TR gene sequences. A later analysis assigned CDR3 sequences and most-parsimonious VDJ recombination scenarios with the TCRdist pipeline. In a later analysis, every TCR beta chain was defined by the combination of its CDR3 amino acid sequence and its V-gene family, and reads without a unique V-gene family were dropped. To address suspected cross-contamination and a sequencing artifact, a later analysis removed under 600 highly shared, low-generation-probability nucleotide sequences. For each public chain, a later analysis derived a clonal expansion index from normalized ranks of inferred template counts within each repertoire. Generation probabilities in a later analysis came from a VDJ recombination model fitted to out-of-frame rearrangements, and those results were checked against IGoR. In a later analysis, hypergeometric tests were used to score TCR-TCR, TCR-HLA and TCR-CMV co-occurrence, with a repertoire-size bias correction applied to TCR pairs. A later analysis estimated false discovery rates by permuting HLA or CMV assignments 20 times. In a later analysis, co-occurring TCRs were grouped using DBSCAN, with TCRdist sequence similarity added in when clustering inside HLA-allele-positive subsets. Repertoires with fewer than 30,000 or more than 120,000 public chains were left out of co-occurrence clustering, as were a handful of repertoires with anomalous nucleotide sharing. TCRdb limited this immuneACCESS table to in-frame rearrangements with V and J called. A share of clones is missing; checked studies link under half to unresolved V genes, and the rest is unexplained. From that table come the V and J calls and clone size; the DNA was used to work out D and trimming. In this sample the table shows some 140,000 clones, 76% of which occur a single time. Approximately 2% of the sample is held by the ten biggest clonotypes.

The TCR was taken from a female donor in good health and CMV-seropositive. The specimen sequenced was PBMCs. Recombination linked TRBV28 to TRBJ2-7; 10 central nucleotides agree with TRBD1. The nucleotides read TGTGCCGCTGGACAGGGGGGTCACTACGAGCAGTACTTC. Its translation is CAAGQGGHYEQYF.